Shown below are 13 T cell receptor beta chains from a single sample sequenced in a study of cytomegalovirus exposure and HLA in healthy donors. Sequenced by immunoSEQ multiplex PCR; TCRdb stores in-frame clones only, minus some. Among about 54,000 clones listed, approximately 90% were seen once. Sequenced sample: PBMCs. The receptor set was obtained from a young woman in good health and CMV-seropositive.

This chain connects TRBV2 to TRBJ2-7; D perhaps matches TRBD1 (5 bases). V lost 5 bases, J lost 10 bases, and 12 bases lay in between. From germline, CDR1 is SNHLY and CDR2 FYNNEI. The CDR3 loop spans 11 amino acids. The CDR3 sequence: CASSTLDRQYF. The CDR3 DNA sequence: TGTGCCAGCAGTACACTTGACAGACAGTACTTC.

V usage is TRBV5-8 and J usage is TRBJ2-7; 9 bases match TRBD1. Germline V gives CDR1 SGHTS, CDR2 YDEGEE. The J segment lost 6 bases and the V segment lost 2 bases, leaving 12 bases of the junction unmatched. This CDR3 has 16 amino acids. The CDR3 here is CASSFDRDREFCEQYF. The CDR3 DNA follows: TGTGCCAGCAGCTTCGACCGGGACAGGGAGTTCTGCGAGCAGTACTTC.

In DNA form, the CDR3 reads TGTGCCAGTAGTACCGGGACAGGGAGCAATCAGCCCCAGCATTTT. Translated, it gives CASSTGTGSNQPQHF. This chain connects TRBV19 to TRBJ1-5; 9 bases align to TRBD1. The germline CDR1 and CDR2 sequences are LNHDA and SQIVND (reference sequence). V lost 4 bases, J lost 1 base, and 2 bases stayed unmatched. The CDR3 totals 15 residues.

The chain couples TRBV4-1 to TRBJ2-5, with D possibly TRBD2 on 5 matching bases. V was trimmed by 0 bases and J by 7 bases, leaving 15 bases between them. CDR3 length equals 15 residues. Germline V gene sequence: CDR1 MGHRA, CDR2 YSYEKL. This CDR3 is CASSQDRSAAGTQYF. CDR3 nucleotides: TGCGCCAGCAGCCAAGATCGTAGCGCCGCCGGGACCCAGTACTTC.

In DNA form, the CDR3 reads TGTGCCAGACGGGACAGCTCTGGAAACACCATATATTTT. It codes for CARRDSSGNTIYF. The rearrangement links TRBV6-1 to TRBJ1-3, with 7 bases identical to TRBD1. The CDR3 extends over 13 amino acids. The V gene's germline CDR1 is MNHNS and CDR2 SASEGT. J was trimmed by 0 bases and V by 9 bases; bases with no gene match: 2.

The genes are TRBV4-2 and TRBJ2-3, with 7 bases aligning to TRBD2. Germline CDR1 is LGHNA and CDR2 is YNFKEQ. V shed 3 bases, J shed 6 bases, and the junction held 12 bases outside the gene matches. The CDR3 has 16 residues. The DNA of the CDR3 is TGTGCCAGCAGCCATGGGGAGAGCGGGGTGCAGGATACGCAGTATTTT. It yields the protein CASSHGESGVQDTQYF.

This rearrangement joins TRBV27 to TRBJ1-1; D unclear. Germline V gives CDR1 MNHEY, CDR2 SMNVEV (reference sequence). CDR3 length: 11 residues. Trimming left V 8 bases short and J 1 base short, with 5 bases between. The CDR3 sequence is CASQKNTEAFF. CDR3 nucleotide sequence: TGTGCCAGCCAAAAGAACACTGAAGCTTTCTTT.

The J gene is TRBJ2-3, the V gene TRBV11-1; the match to TRBD2 covers 12 bases. V gave up 2 bases and J gave up 9 bases; unmatched junction bases: 9. Germline CDR1 SGHAT, CDR2 FQDESV (reference sequence). The CDR3 spans 16 residues. The CDR3 region is CASSLILAGGATTQYF. CDR3 DNA sequence: TGTGCCAGCAGCTTAATTCTAGCGGGGGGGGCGACAACGCAGTATTTT.

The V gene is TRBV2, the J gene TRBJ2-3, with D possibly TRBD2 on 5 matching bases. V dropped 2 bases and J dropped 4 bases, with 16 bases sitting between them. This CDR3 has 16 residues. Germline V gene lookup returns CDR1 SNHLY and CDR2 FYNNEI. CDR3 sequence: CASSERLYGGADTQYF. The DNA for the CDR3 is TGTGCCAGCAGTGAAAGGTTGTACGGAGGCGCAGATACGCAGTATTTT.

The V and J genes are TRBV6-1 and TRBJ1-1; unclear D gene. Deletions cut 0 bases from V and 1 base from J, with 9 bases between. The CDR3 extends over 15 amino acids. The V gene's germline CDR1 is MNHNS and CDR2 SASEGT. The DNA for the CDR3 is TGTGCCAGCAGTGAAGCGAGGCAACAGAACACTGAAGCTTTCTTT. Encoded protein: CASSEARQQNTEAFF.

The chain is built from TRBV7-9 and TRBJ2-1, with TRBD1 matching 8 bases. Looked up from germline, CDR1 is SEHNR and CDR2 is FQNEAQ (reference sequence). V shed 4 bases and J 7 bases; nucleotides not matched to a gene: 6. The CDR3 is 14 amino acids. In DNA form, the CDR3 reads TGTGCCAGCAGCTCCAGGGGGCTGGGTAATGAGCAGTTCTTC. Translated: CASSSRGLGNEQFF.

This chain uses TRBV6-1 with TRBJ1-1, with 8 bases identical to TRBD1. The V gene's germline CDR1 is MNHNS and CDR2 SASEGT. The junction had 7 bases not matched to a gene; V was cut back by 7 bases and J by 3 bases. This CDR3 has 14 residues. DNA for the CDR3: TGTGCCAGCACCCGGACAGGGTGGGACACTGAAGCTTTCTTT. Its translation is CASTRTGWDTEAFF.

The chain couples TRBV6-1 to TRBJ1-5, with 9 bases identical to TRBD1. The CDR3 runs 14 residues. Germline lookup yields CDR1 MNHNS and CDR2 SASEGT. V lost 9 bases to trimming and J lost 4 bases; unmatched junction nucleotides: 7. The CDR3 region is CASGQGSGNQPQHF. DNA for the CDR3: TGTGCCAGTGGACAGGGGAGTGGGAATCAGCCCCAGCATTTT.